A selection of T cell receptor beta chains follows, all from one sample in a study of cytomegalovirus exposure and HLA in healthy donors. The assay was immunoSEQ multiplex PCR, and TCRdb's table has in-frame clones only and misses some. The sample contains around 170,000 clones, roughly 80% of which appear only once. Sequencing input: PBMCs. These receptors all stem from a man in his forties in good health and CMV-seronegative. Each CDR3 is given with its conserved first and last residue. D genes are given only for firm matches. Some rows mark clone size as missing; the rest say once, few, many or name a class of expanded clone.

clone_size,j_call,v_call,d_call,cdr3_length,cdr3_aa,cdr3_nt
-,TRBJ2-5,TRBV21-1,-,10,CASRAETQYF,TGTGCCAGCAGGGCAGAGACCCAGTACTTC
-,TRBJ2-7,TRBV20-1,-,11,CSASTYYEQYF,TGCAGTGCTTCGACTTACTACGAGCAGTACTTC
-,TRBJ1-2,TRBV14,-,17,CASSQGDTTPLDYGYTF,TGTGCCAGCAGCCAGGGCGACACCACCCCCCTTGACTATGGCTACACCTTC
-,TRBJ1-1,TRBV2,-,17,CASSFGGLRRTNTEAFF,TGTGCCAGCAGCTTCGGAGGGCTCCGGAGAACGAACACTGAAGCTTTCTTT
-,TRBJ2-7,TRBV28,TRBD2,15,CASSSRREGRYEQYF,TGTGCCAGCAGTTCCAGGCGGGAGGGCCGGTACGAGCAGTACTTC
-,TRBJ1-4,TRBV7-9,-,15,CASSLEGVAGEKLFF,TGTGCCAGCAGCTTAGAAGGGGTGGCTGGTGAAAAACTGTTTTTT
-,TRBJ2-7,TRBV27,TRBD2,16,CASSGRLALPAYEQYF,TGTGCCAGCAGTGGAAGACTAGCCCTGCCAGCCTACGAGCAGTACTTC
once,TRBJ1-1,TRBV30,-,14,CAWRVVHLNTEAFF,TGTGCCTGGAGAGTCGTGCACTTGAACACTGAAGCTTTCTTT
once,TRBJ1-5,TRBV10-3,-,15,CAISPGGRGNQPQHF,TGTGCCATCAGTCCGGGGGGTCGGGGCAATCAGCCCCAGCATTTT
-,TRBJ1-6,TRBV4-1,-,15,CASSQVQGTNSPLHF,TGCGCCAGCAGCCAAGTTCAGGGGACTAATTCACCCCTCCACTTT
-,TRBJ2-3,TRBV29-1,TRBD1,13,CSVETGGTDTQYF,TGCAGCGTTGAAACAGGGGGTACAGATACGCAGTATTTT
-,TRBJ2-7,TRBV19,TRBD2,17,CASSIAVSGRLGYEQYF,TGTGCCAGTAGTATAGCGGTTAGCGGGAGACTCGGCTACGAGCAGTACTTC
-,TRBJ1-5,TRBV30,-,14,CAWSSIGSNQPQHF,TGTGCCTGGAGTTCTATAGGGAGTAATCAGCCCCAGCATTTT
once,TRBJ2-1,TRBV19,TRBD2,15,CASSISSGSSNEQFF,TGTGCCAGTAGTATATCTAGCGGGAGCTCAAATGAGCAGTTCTTC
-,TRBJ1-5,TRBV28,-,14,CASSLRSRNQPQHF,TGTGCCAGCAGTTTACGATCGAGAAATCAGCCCCAGCATTTT
-,TRBJ2-3,TRBV6-5,-,16,CASSYAGGTSTDTQYF,TGTGCCAGCAGTTACGCTGGCGGAACTAGCACAGATACGCAGTATTTT
-,TRBJ2-5,TRBV20-1,-,11,CSAEQQETQYF,TGCAGTGCTGAACAGCAAGAGACCCAGTACTTC
few,TRBJ1-2,TRBV7-9,-,13,CASSGTEGYGYTF,TGTGCCAGCAGCGGCACAGAAGGCTATGGCTACACCTTC
-,TRBJ2-7,TRBV7-9,-,11,CASSPTSEQYF,TGTGCCAGCAGCCCAACATCGGAGCAGTACTTC
-,TRBJ1-3,TRBV5-1,TRBD1,19,CASSTGTGTDVLSGNTIYF,TGCGCCAGCAGCACCGGGACAGGGACAGACGTCCTCTCTGGAAACACCATATATTTT
few,TRBJ2-2,TRBV9,-,15,CASSVRGGRTGELFF,TGTGCCAGCAGCGTGCGTGGGGGCCGCACCGGGGAGCTGTTTTTT
-,TRBJ2-7,TRBV7-2,-,13,CASSRQDTYEQYF,TGTGCCAGCAGCCGACAGGACACCTACGAGCAGTACTTC
-,TRBJ2-7,TRBV9,TRBD2,13,CASSATSLGEQYF,TGTGCCAGCAGCGCGACTAGCCTGGGCGAGCAGTACTTC
-,TRBJ1-2,TRBV5-4,-,13,CASSPDRLKGYTF,TGTGCCAGCAGCCCAGACAGGCTGAAAGGCTACACCTTC
-,TRBJ2-6,TRBV9,-,17,CASSVGVGYSGANVLTF,TGTGCCAGCAGCGTAGGAGTGGGCTACTCTGGGGCCAACGTCCTGACTTTC
-,TRBJ2-3,TRBV9,TRBD2,17,CASSVGAGGPRPDTQYF,TGTGCCAGCAGCGTAGGCGCGGGAGGGCCTCGGCCAGATACGCAGTATTTT
-,TRBJ2-1,TRBV6-5,-,15,CASSYVPSSYNEQFF,TGTGCCAGCAGTTACGTACCGAGCTCCTACAATGAGCAGTTCTTC
-,TRBJ2-3,TRBV4-1,TRBD2,18,CASSQGLAGGGGTDTQYF,TGCGCCAGCAGCCAAGGCCTAGCGGGGGGAGGGGGCACAGATACGCAGTATTTT
-,TRBJ2-3,TRBV25-1,TRBD2,16,CASSEFLAGKQNTQYF,TGTGCCAGCAGTGAATTTCTAGCGGGAAAACAAAATACGCAGTATTTT
-,TRBJ1-1,TRBV30,-,13,CAWRYASNTEAFF,TGTGCCTGGAGGTACGCGTCGAACACTGAAGCTTTCTTT
-,TRBJ1-2,TRBV18,TRBD1,15,CASSPGFDRGHGYTF,TGTGCCAGCTCACCAGGGTTCGACAGGGGACATGGCTACACCTTC
few,TRBJ2-1,TRBV2,-,15,CASSPRGSGDNEQFF,TGTGCCAGCAGTCCCCGGGGGTCCGGGGACAATGAGCAGTTCTTC
once,TRBJ2-7,TRBV5-1,TRBD2,16,CASSITGTTLTHEQYF,TGCGCCAGCAGCATAACCGGGACTACCCTAACCCACGAGCAGTACTTC
once,TRBJ1-2,TRBV28,-,15,CASSLGGGGLSGYTF,TGTGCCAGCAGTTTAGGGGGCGGTGGGCTTTCGGGCTACACCTTT
-,TRBJ2-1,TRBV6-1,-,13,CASYRRLVGEQFF,TGTGCCAGCTATAGGAGACTAGTCGGTGAGCAGTTCTTC
-,TRBJ2-5,TRBV4-3,-,16,CASSQDLREQQETQYF,TGCGCCAGCAGCCAAGATCTCCGAGAGCAACAAGAGACCCAGTACTTC
-,TRBJ2-2,TRBV19,-,16,CASSIDWRGNTGELFF,TGTGCCAGTAGTATAGATTGGCGGGGGAACACCGGGGAGCTGTTTTTT
-,TRBJ2-7,TRBV7-2,-,13,CASSPPDSYEQYF,TGTGCCAGCAGCCCACCCGACAGCTACGAGCAGTACTTC
-,TRBJ2-1,TRBV25-1,TRBD2,13,CASSGGTRHEQFF,TGTGCCAGCAGTGGCGGGACTAGACACGAGCAGTTCTTC
once,TRBJ2-7,TRBV5-4,TRBD1,14,CASSGRQGIGEQYF,TGTGCCAGCAGCGGACGACAGGGGATTGGCGAGCAGTACTTC
-,TRBJ2-2,TRBV7-8,-,14,CASSTPSDTGELFF,TGTGCCAGCAGCACCCCTAGTGACACCGGGGAGCTGTTTTTT
-,TRBJ1-1,TRBV4-1,TRBD1,15,CASSQETGGNPEAFF,TGCGCCAGCAGCCAAGAGACAGGGGGCAACCCTGAAGCTTTCTTT
-,TRBJ1-4,TRBV6-1,-,15,CASSEPGGREKKLFF,TGTGCCAGCAGTGAACCGGGGGGCCGGGAGAAAAAACTGTTTTTT
-,TRBJ1-6,TRBV11-2,-,17,CASSPGPAGSYNSPLHF,TGTGCCAGCAGCCCAGGACCGGCGGGGTCCTATAATTCACCCCTCCACTTT
-,TRBJ2-3,TRBV10-3,-,15,CAISEGGTRQDTQYF,TGTGCCATCAGTGAGGGCGGGACGAGGCAGGATACGCAGTATTTT
-,TRBJ1-5,TRBV7-2,TRBD1,15,CASSQQGGGNQPQHF,TGTGCCAGCAGCCAACAGGGGGGCGGCAATCAGCCCCAGCATTTT
-,TRBJ2-7,TRBV27,-,14,CASSFGGLGNEQYF,TGTGCCAGCAGTTTCGGGGGGCTCGGTAACGAGCAGTACTTC